A single sample is the source of the 22 T cell receptor beta chains below, sequenced in a study of T-cell reconstitution after alpha-beta-depleted transplantation in children. Unique molecular identifiers were used in preparing the TCRbeta library. TCRdb recomputed calls from the PCR reads with MiXCR, one row per CDR3 protein. The profile shows some 240,000 distinct CDR3 sequences, about 12% of them singletons. This sample comprised PBMCs from the stem cell graft donor, obtained from the stem cell graft. The origin of the receptors is a human donor who donated a stem cell graft to a child with acute lymphoblastic leukemia.

This clonotype came up many times. CDR3 loop: CASSSYRGAAGNTIYF. The CDR3 DNA reads as TGTGCCAGCAGCTCCTACAGGGGTGCCGCTGGAAACACCATATATTTT. The rearrangement links TRBV5-6 to TRBJ1-3, with TRBD1 matching over 7 bases. V dropped 3 bases and J dropped 2; count of bases not matched to a gene: 8. CDR3 length: 16 amino acids. Per the germline V gene, CDR1 is SGHDT and CDR2 is YYEEEE. Full variable domain (outside the CDR3, taken from reference TRBV5-6 and TRBJ1-3): DAGVTQSPTHLIKTRGQQVTLRCSPKSGHDTVSWYQQALGQGPQFIFQYYEEEERQRGNFPDRFSGHQFPNYSSELNVNALLLGDSALYLCASSSYRGAAGNTIYFGEGSWLTVV.

In its sample, this clonotype was seen many times. V usage is TRBV5-1 and J usage is TRBJ1-1, with D hard to call. V lost 4 bases and J lost 0, with 10 bases in between. This CDR3 has 14 amino acids. CDR1 SGHRS and CDR2 YFSETQ come from the germline V gene. Here the CDR3 DNA reads TGCGCCAGCAGCCTGGAACTCTTGAACACTGAAGCTTTCTTT. Its protein product is CASSLELLNTEAFF.

There are many counts of this clonotype. This rearrangement joins TRBV7-2 to TRBJ2-5; D unclear. Trimming pared 6 bases from V and 7 bases from J, leaving 9 bases between. Germline values: CDR1 SGHTA, CDR2 FQGNSA. CDR3 length: 11 residues. CDR3 sequence: CASRLTGTQYF. The CDR3 nucleotides are TGTGCCAGCAGGCTGACCGGGACCCAGTACTTC. The full variable domain, in which reference TRBV7-2 and TRBJ2-5 provide the parts outside the CDR3, is GAGVSQSPSNKVTEKGKDVELRCDPISGHTALYWYRQSLGQGLEFLIYFQGNSAPDKSGLPSDRFSAERTGGSVSTLTIQRTQQEDSAVYLCASRLTGTQYFGPGTRLLVL.

In this sample, this clonotype turned up many times. This chain joins TRBV5-1 and TRBJ2-5, with a possible D match to TRBD2 (5 bases). The germline gives CDR1 SGHRS, CDR2 YFSETQ. V was pared by 1 base and J by 4 bases, with 8 bases between. This CDR3 contains 13 residues. CDR3 in amino acids: CASSLRGLETQYF. CDR3 bases: TGCGCCAGCAGCTTGCGGGGTTTAGAGACCCAGTACTTC.

This clonotype was counted ten times or more. The chain is built from TRBV11-1 and TRBJ2-5, with a weak D call TRBD1 (5 bases). Germline assignment: CDR1 SGHAT and CDR2 FQDESV (reference sequence). The CDR3 length is 15 residues. Trimming shortened V by 5 bases and J by 2 bases, and 15 bases separated the two germline ends. The CDR3: CASSPIGAGQETQYF. Written as DNA, the CDR3 is TGTGCCAGCAGCCCCATTGGGGCAGGGCAAGAGACCCAGTACTTC. The variable domain in full, with the rest retrieved from reference TRBV11-1 and TRBJ2-5, is EAEVAQSPRYKITEKSQAVAFWCDPISGHATLYWYRQILGQGPELLVQFQDESVVDDSQLPKDRFSAERLKGVDSTLKIQPAELGDSAMYLCASSPIGAGQETQYFGPGTRLLVL.

At least ten counts were recorded for this clonotype. The chain recombines TRBV3-1 with TRBJ2-7, with 9 positions matching TRBD1. The J segment lost 2 bases and the V segment lost 6 bases, leaving 5 bases of the junction unmatched. Germline loops: CDR1 LGHDT, CDR2 YNNKEL (reference sequence). There are 14 residues in the CDR3. CDR3 loop: CASSTGTGTYEQYF. The CDR3 DNA follows: TGTGCCAGCAGTACCGGGACAGGGACCTACGAGCAGTACTTC.

This clonotype has at least ten counts. This rearrangement joins TRBV27 to TRBJ2-6; D remains unclear. CDR1 MNHEY and CDR2 SMNVEV come from the germline V gene (reference sequence). V gave up 3 bases and J gave up 0 bases, with 3 bases separating them. This CDR3 has 14 amino acids. CDR3 DNA: TGTGCCAGCAGTTTCATCTCTGGGGCCAACGTCCTGACTTTC. Protein sequence: CASSFISGANVLTF.

The chain is built from TRBV6-2 or TRBV6-3 and TRBJ1-5; no definite D call. With 1 base removed from V and 4 bases from J, the gap between germline ends came to 2 bases. CDR3 length equals 12 residues. Germline V lookup: CDR1 MNHEY, CDR2 SVGEGT. CDR3 bases: TGTGCCAGCAGTTACTTAAATCAGCCCCAGCATTTT. As protein: CASSYLNQPQHF.

At least ten counts were recorded for this clonotype. The chain is built from TRBV7-2 and TRBJ2-7; 9 bases match TRBD2. Germline loops: CDR1 SGHTA, CDR2 FQGNSA. This CDR3 spans 14 amino acids. V gave up 10 bases and J gave up 1 base; unmatched junction bases: 8. The CDR3 protein is CATLGGRDSYEQYF. The DNA of the CDR3 is TGTGCCACCCTTGGCGGGAGGGATTCCTACGAGCAGTACTTC.

This clonotype showed up many times. This chain connects TRBV6-1 to TRBJ2-6, with 7 bases aligning to TRBD1. This CDR3 has 17 residues. Trimming at V came to 6 bases and at J to 1 base, leaving 9 bases not matched to a gene. Germline V CDR1 and CDR2: MNHNS, SASEGT. CDR3 sequence reads: CASRETGFLSGANVLTF. CDR3 nucleotides: TGTGCCAGCAGAGAGACAGGGTTTTTGTCTGGGGCCAACGTCCTGACTTTC.

In the case of this clonotype: This may be a read error: a much more frequent sequence differs by one nucleotide. The genes are TRBV20-1 and TRBJ2-7; unclear D gene. The CDR3 totals 13 residues. The germline V and J ends were trimmed by 6 bases and 5 bases, with 17 bases remaining between them. The germline CDR1 and CDR2 sequences are DFQATT and SNEGSKA (reference sequence). The CDR3 protein is CSASVGYGNEQYF. The CDR3 DNA reads TGCAGTGCCAGCGTTGGATACGGAAACGAGCAGTACTTC.

This clonotype has at least ten counts. V is TRBV5-1 and J is TRBJ2-5; unclear D gene. Per germline, CDR1 SGHRS and CDR2 YFSETQ. This CDR3 has 14 residues. The germline V and J ends were trimmed by 4 bases and 2 bases, with 12 bases remaining between them. Here the CDR3 DNA reads TGCGCCAGCAGCCGAACTACCTCACAAGAGACCCAGTACTTC. As protein: CASSRTTSQETQYF. The whole variable domain, filled in from reference TRBV5-1 and TRBJ2-5, reads KAGVTQTPRYLIKTRGQQVTLSCSPISGHRSVSWYQQTPGQGLQFLFEYFSETQRNKGNFPGRFSGRQFSNSRSEMNVSTLELGDSALYLCASSRTTSQETQYFGPGTRLLVL.

The sample holds many counts of this clonotype. The chain links TRBV20-1 to TRBJ2-3; TRBD1 aligns across 8 bases. The CDR3 totals 15 residues. Unmatched junction bases numbered 7, after V lost 5 bases and J lost 0 bases. CDR1 and CDR2 (germline): DFQATT, SNEGSKA (reference sequence). The DNA of the CDR3 is TGCAGTGCTTTAGTGGACAGGGTCAGCACAGATACGCAGTATTTT. This encodes CSALVDRVSTDTQYF.

At least ten counts were recorded for this clonotype. CDR3 bases: TGTGCCAGCAGTGACTCGACAGGGGGCAATGAGCAGTTCTTC. It codes for CASSDSTGGNEQFF. V is TRBV6-4 and J is TRBJ2-1; 9 bases align to TRBD1. Germline trimming cut 0 bases from V and 6 bases from J; bases unmatched to any gene: 0. The CDR3 covers 14 residues. Looked up from germline, CDR1 is MRHNA and CDR2 is SNTAGT.

As to this clonotype: One base away lies a much larger clone, so this may be a sequencing read error. The V and J genes are TRBV28 and TRBJ1-1; D is undetermined. Deletions cut 7 bases from V and 2 bases from J, with 8 bases between. The germline V gene encodes CDR1 MDHEN and CDR2 SYDVKM. The CDR3 is made up of 12 amino acids. In DNA form, the CDR3 reads TGTGCCAGCACTTTCAGAAACACTGAAGCTTTCTTT. Translating gives CASTFRNTEAFF.

In this sample, this clonotype turned up many times. The rearrangement uses TRBV6-5 and TRBJ1-4; D ambiguous. Germline assignment: CDR1 MNHEY and CDR2 SVGAGI. The CDR3 has 14 residues. V lost 0 bases, J lost 14 bases, and 16 bases lay in between. The CDR3 DNA is TGTGCCAGCAGTTACTCCTCAGGTTCTAGTGTTCTGTTTTTT. Amino acids: CASSYSSGSSVLFF.

This clonotype showed up many times. V usage is TRBV11-2 and J usage is TRBJ1-5, with D hard to call. The CDR3 is 14 residues long. V lost 2 bases, J lost 3 bases, and 8 bases lay in between. Germline V gene sequence: CDR1 SGHAT, CDR2 FQNNGV. This chain's CDR3 is CASSLLAYNQPQHF. CDR3 coding DNA: TGTGCCAGCAGCTTACTGGCTTACAATCAGCCCCAGCATTTT.

The chain combines TRBV7-6 with TRBJ1-5, with D tentatively TRBD1 (5 bases). Germline values: CDR1 SGHVS, CDR2 FNYEAQ. V was cut by 4 bases and J by 5 bases, with 18 bases left in between. The CDR3 length is 16 residues. The CDR3 here is CASSSGEGGSHQPQHF. The CDR3 region has the DNA TGTGCCAGCAGCTCGGGGGAAGGAGGAAGCCATCAGCCCCAGCATTTT.

This clonotype was detected ten times or more. The chain links TRBV7-3 to TRBJ2-2; TRBD2 aligns across 8 bases. From germline, CDR1 is SGHTA and CDR2 FQGTGA. The CDR3 has 15 amino acids. J gave up 6 bases and V 5 bases, and 8 bases lay outside the gene matches. The CDR3 DNA sequence: TGTGCCAGCAGCCCCTCCGGACTAGCTTCCGGGGAGCTGTTTTTT. Translating gives CASSPSGLASGELFF.

This clonotype was detected ten times or more. The rearrangement links TRBV12-3 or TRBV12-4 to TRBJ2-2; D unclear. This CDR3 is 14 amino acids long. The germline V and J ends were trimmed by 4 bases and 4 bases, with 10 bases remaining between them. In DNA, the CDR3 is TGTGCCAGCAGTTCGACCAGACTCACCGGGGAGCTGTTTTTT. Amino acids: CASSSTRLTGELFF.

This chain uses TRBV7-9 with TRBJ1-1; maybe TRBD1 (5 bases). V lost 1 base to trimming and J lost 6 bases, with 18 bases between them. There are 16 residues in the CDR3. Germline CDR1 reads SEHNR; CDR2 reads FQNEAQ (reference sequence). The CDR3 DNA reads as TGTGCCAGCAGCTTAGTATCAGGGCTGAAGGCTTCTGAAGCTTTCTTT. It is translated as CASSLVSGLKASEAFF.

The sample holds many counts of this clonotype. This chain joins TRBV4-3 and TRBJ2-1, with D perhaps TRBD1 or TRBD2 (5 bases each). Germline values: CDR1 LGHNA, CDR2 YSLEER. This CDR3 has 18 amino acids. V lost 2 bases and J 8 bases, leaving 25 bases between the germline ends. In DNA form, the CDR3 reads TGCGCCAGCAGCCAACAGTTTAGCCGGGGCAGGGCGGCGCATGAGCAGTTCTTC. Translation: CASSQQFSRGRAAHEQFF.